This T cell receptor (beta chain) was observed in a study of somatic mutations in cytotoxic T cells in rheumatoid arthritis. About the research overall: At nearly 100% purity, some V beta antibody-stained T-cell populations were flow-sorted, and these included V beta1+ cells that were sequenced for TCRB.

V was pared by 5 bases and J by 5 bases, with 2 bases of the junction left unmatched. The CDR3 runs 13 residues. CDR1 and CDR2 (germline): SGDLS, YYNGEE. A single count supports this clone. Assay used: immunoSEQ multiplex PCR; TCRdb lists only in-frame clones, some missing. The sample includes over 15,000 clones, 55% to 80% of them seen just once. The sequence derives from an adult with rheumatoid arthritis. Sequenced: CD8+ T cells sorted from blood. The chain uses TRBV9 and TRBJ2-1; 9 bases are a match to TRBD1. CDR3 DNA sequence: TGTGCCAGCAGGGACAGGGGAAACAATGAGCAGTTCTTC. This translates into CASRDRGNNEQFF.